This T cell receptor beta chain derives from a study of monozygotic twins with inflammatory bowel disease. General study points: By inverse Simpson index, TCRbeta diversity was lower in IBD patients than in healthy co-twins.

Per donor there was one draw, yielding a blood sample of around 2.7 ml. For every TCR library, 3500 ng of total RNA was used. TCRdb processed the 5' RACE reads again and assigns one entry to each CDR3 protein, with no DNA. Across 300,000 to 400,000 distinct CDR3 sequences, the top ten clones capture under 2.5% of the sample. A remark on this clonotype: Its antigen remains unknown.

This TCR was recovered from a human donor with ulcerative colitis or Crohn's disease, or a healthy co-twin of an affected twin (not recorded which). Material for sequencing was blood.

CDR3 sequence reads: CSARGATELFF. The genes are TRBV20-1 and TRBJ2-2; TCRdb calls TRBD1, which cannot be checked without DNA. In germline, CDR1 is DFQATT, CDR2 SNEGSKA (reference sequence). This CDR3 has 11 amino acids.